This TCR beta chain is drawn from a study of identifying expanded T cells in peripheral blood. Study-wide points: Approximately 2-week clone count variance significantly increased as total template count grew. Differentially abundant clones: 0.95 to 1.5 between replicates, around 17 at two to three weeks, 19 to 20 at four.

Healthy donors had no documented immune events, such as infections, while sampled. Trimming shortened V by 9 bases and J by 0 bases, and 12 bases separated the two germline ends. The V gene's germline CDR1 is SNHLY and CDR2 FYNNEI. The length of the CDR3 is 14 residues. Concerning this clone: Its antigen is not known.

TCRdb's copy holds only in-frame clones and misses some; the assay was immunoSEQ multiplex PCR. Found here are roughly 61,000 clones, about 92% of them singletons; the top ten hold 3% to 4.5%. The receptor was isolated from a person between 18 and 75 years old in good health. The specimen sequenced was blood. The chain combines TRBV2 with TRBJ1-5; weak D call: TRBD1 (5 bases). For the CDR3, the DNA is TGTGCCAGTAGACAGATCCATAGCAATCAGCCCCAGCATTTT. As protein: CASRQIHSNQPQHF.